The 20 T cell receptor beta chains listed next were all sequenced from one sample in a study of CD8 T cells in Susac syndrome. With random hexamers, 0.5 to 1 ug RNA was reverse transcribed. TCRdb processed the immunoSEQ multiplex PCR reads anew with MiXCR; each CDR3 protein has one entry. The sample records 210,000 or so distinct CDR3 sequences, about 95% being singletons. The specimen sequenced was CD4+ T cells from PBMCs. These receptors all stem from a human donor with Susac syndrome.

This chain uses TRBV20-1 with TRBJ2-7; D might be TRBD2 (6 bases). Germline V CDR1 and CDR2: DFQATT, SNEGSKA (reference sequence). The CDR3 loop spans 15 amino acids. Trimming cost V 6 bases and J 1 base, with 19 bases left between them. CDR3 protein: CSARPVAESSYEQYF. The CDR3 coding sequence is TGCAGTGCGAGACCGGTAGCGGAGTCTTCCTACGAGCAGTACTTC.

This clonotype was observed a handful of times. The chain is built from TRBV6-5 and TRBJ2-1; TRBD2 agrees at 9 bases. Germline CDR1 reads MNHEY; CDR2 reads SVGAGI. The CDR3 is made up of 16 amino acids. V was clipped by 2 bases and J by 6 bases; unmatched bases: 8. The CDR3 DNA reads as TGTGCCAGCAGTTACCCAAGTAGCGGGGGCACCAATGAGCAGTTCTTC. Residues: CASSYPSSGGTNEQFF.

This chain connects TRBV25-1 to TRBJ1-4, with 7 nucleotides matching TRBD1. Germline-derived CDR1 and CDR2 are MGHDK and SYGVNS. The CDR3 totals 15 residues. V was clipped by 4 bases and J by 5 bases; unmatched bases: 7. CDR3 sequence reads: CASSGTGVSNEKLFF. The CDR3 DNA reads TGTGCCAGCAGTGGGACAGGTGTATCCAATGAAAAACTGTTTTTT.

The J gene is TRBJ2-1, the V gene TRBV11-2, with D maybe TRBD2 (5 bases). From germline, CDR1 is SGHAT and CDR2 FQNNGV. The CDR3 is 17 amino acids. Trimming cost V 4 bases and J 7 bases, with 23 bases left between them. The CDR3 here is CASSSYIVSRGANEQFF. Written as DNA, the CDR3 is TGTGCCAGCAGCTCATACATAGTCTCCCGGGGAGCGAATGAGCAGTTCTTC. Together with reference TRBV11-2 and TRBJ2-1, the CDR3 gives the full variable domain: EAGVAQSPRYKIIEKRQSVAFWCNPISGHATLYWYQQILGQGPKLLIQFQNNGVVDDSQLPKDRFSAERLKGVDSTLKIQPAKLEDSAVYLCASSSYIVSRGANEQFFGPGTRLTVL.

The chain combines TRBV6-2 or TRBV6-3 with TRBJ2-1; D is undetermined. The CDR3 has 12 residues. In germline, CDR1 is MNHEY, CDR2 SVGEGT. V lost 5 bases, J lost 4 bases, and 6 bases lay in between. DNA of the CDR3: TGTGCCAGCAGTCCGCAGTACAATGAGCAGTTCTTC. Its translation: CASSPQYNEQFF.

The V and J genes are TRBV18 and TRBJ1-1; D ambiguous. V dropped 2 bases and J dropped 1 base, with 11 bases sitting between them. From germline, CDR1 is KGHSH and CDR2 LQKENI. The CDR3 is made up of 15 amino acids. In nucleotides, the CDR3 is TGTGCCAGCTCACCAGTAAAGGTCGAGAACACTGAAGCTTTCTTT. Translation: CASSPVKVENTEAFF.

CDR3 amino acids: CSVDGSGGRLEKLFF. As DNA, the CDR3 is TGCAGCGTTGATGGGTCAGGCGGTCGTCTTGAAAAACTGTTTTTT. The chain couples TRBV29-1 to TRBJ1-4; D uncertain. Trimming pared 3 bases from V and 7 bases from J, leaving 18 bases between. CDR3 length: 15 residues. Per germline, CDR1 SQVTM and CDR2 ANQGSEA.

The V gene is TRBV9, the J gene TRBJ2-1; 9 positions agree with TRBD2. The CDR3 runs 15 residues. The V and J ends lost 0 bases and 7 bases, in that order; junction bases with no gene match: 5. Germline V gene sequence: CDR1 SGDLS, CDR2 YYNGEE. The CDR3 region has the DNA TGTGCCAGCAGCGTAGGTCTAGCGGGGAGGAATGAGCAGTTCTTC. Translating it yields CASSVGLAGRNEQFF.

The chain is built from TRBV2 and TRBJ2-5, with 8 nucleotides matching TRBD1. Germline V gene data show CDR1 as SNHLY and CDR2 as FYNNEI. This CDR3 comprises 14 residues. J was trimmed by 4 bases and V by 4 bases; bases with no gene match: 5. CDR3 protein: CASSALRGLETQYF. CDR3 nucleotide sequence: TGTGCCAGCAGTGCCCTCAGGGGGCTAGAGACCCAGTACTTC.

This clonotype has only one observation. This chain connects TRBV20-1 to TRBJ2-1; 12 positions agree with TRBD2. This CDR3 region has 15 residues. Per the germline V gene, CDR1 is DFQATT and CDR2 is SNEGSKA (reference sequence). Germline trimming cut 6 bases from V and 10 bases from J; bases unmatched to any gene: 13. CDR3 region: CSADRASGGAREQFF. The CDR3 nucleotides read TGCAGTGCCGACCGAGCTAGCGGGGGGGCCCGGGAGCAGTTCTTC.

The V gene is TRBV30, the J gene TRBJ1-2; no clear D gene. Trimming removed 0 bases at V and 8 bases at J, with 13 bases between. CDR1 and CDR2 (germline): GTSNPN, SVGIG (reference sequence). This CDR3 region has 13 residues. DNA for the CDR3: TGTGCCTGGAGTGTAGTCGGGGTGGGCGGCTACACCTTC. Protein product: CAWSVVGVGGYTF.

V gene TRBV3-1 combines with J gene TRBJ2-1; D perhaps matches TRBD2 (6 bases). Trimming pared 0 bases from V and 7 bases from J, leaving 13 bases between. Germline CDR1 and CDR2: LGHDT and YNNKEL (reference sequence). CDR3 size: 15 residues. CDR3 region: CASSQDSREENEQFF. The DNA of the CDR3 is TGTGCCAGCAGCCAAGATTCCAGGGAGGAGAATGAGCAGTTCTTC.

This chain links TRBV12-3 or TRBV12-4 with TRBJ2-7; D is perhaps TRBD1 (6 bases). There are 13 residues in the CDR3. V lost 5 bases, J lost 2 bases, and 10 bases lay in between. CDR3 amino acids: CASSPDSTYEQYF. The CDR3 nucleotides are TGTGCCAGCAGTCCGGACAGCACCTACGAGCAGTACTTC.

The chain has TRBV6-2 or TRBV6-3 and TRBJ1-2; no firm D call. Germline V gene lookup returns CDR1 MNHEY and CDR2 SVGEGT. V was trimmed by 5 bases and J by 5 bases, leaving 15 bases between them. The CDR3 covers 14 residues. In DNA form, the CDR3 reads TGTGCCAGCAGTAAGCCGACAACTCATTATGGCTACACCTTC. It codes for CASSKPTTHYGYTF.

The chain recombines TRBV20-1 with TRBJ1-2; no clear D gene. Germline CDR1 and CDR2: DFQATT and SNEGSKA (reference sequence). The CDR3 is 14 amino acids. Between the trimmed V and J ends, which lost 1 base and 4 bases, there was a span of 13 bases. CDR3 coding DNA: TGCAGTGCTAGAGGTAGTGGGATCGGCTATGGCTACACCTTC. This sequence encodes CSARGSGIGYGYTF.

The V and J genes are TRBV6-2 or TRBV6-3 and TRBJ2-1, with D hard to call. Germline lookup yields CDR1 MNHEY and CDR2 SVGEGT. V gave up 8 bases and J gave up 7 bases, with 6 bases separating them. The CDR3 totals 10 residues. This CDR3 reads CASARNEQFF. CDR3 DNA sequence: TGTGCCAGCGCCAGGAATGAGCAGTTCTTC.

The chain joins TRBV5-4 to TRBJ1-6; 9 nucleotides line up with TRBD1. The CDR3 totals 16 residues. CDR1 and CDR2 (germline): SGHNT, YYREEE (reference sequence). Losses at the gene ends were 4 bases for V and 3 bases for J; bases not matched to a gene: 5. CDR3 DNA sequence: TGTGCCAGCAGCCCCCGGACAGGGGACTATAATTCACCCCTCCACTTT. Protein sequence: CASSPRTGDYNSPLHF.

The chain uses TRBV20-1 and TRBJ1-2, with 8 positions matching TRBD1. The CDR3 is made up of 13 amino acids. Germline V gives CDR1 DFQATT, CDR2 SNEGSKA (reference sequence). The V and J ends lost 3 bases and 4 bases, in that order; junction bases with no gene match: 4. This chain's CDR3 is CSARTGVSYGYTF. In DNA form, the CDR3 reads TGCAGTGCTAGGACAGGGGTTAGCTATGGCTACACCTTC.

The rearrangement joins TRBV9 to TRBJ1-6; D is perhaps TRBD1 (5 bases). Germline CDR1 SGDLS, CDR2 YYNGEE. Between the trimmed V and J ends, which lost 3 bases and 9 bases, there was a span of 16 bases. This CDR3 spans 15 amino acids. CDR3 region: CASSAHLRDGSPLHF. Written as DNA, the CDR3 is TGTGCCAGCAGCGCCCACCTCAGGGACGGTTCACCCCTCCACTTT. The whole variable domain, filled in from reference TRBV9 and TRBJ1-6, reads DSGVTQTPKHLITATGQRVTLRCSPRSGDLSVYWYQQSLDQGLQFLIQYYNGEERAKGNILERFSAQQFPDLHSELNLSSLELGDSALYFCASSAHLRDGSPLHFGNGTRLTVT.

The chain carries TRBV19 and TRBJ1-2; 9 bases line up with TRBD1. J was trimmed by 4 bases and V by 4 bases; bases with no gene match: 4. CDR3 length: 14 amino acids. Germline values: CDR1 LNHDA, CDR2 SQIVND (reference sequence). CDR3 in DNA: TGTGCCAGTAGTACGGGACAGGGCCTCTATGGCTACACCTTC. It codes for CASSTGQGLYGYTF.